The text below deals with one T cell receptor beta chain. This CDR3 has 15 amino acids. CDR1 and CDR2 (germline): MNHNY, SVGAGI (reference sequence). V dropped 6 bases and J dropped 2; count of bases not matched to a gene: 8. This sample stems from a study of blood T cell repertoires in COVID-19. Turning to the study itself: T cells, B-cell-depleted T cells, or PBMCs provided the cDNA or gDNA that served as material.

In the original workflow: Reference gene primer amplification gave estimated nucleated cell counts. The table came from immunoSEQ multiplex PCR; TCRdb's copy has only in-frame clones and leaves some out. D and trimming come from the DNA, and the V and J calls and clone size come from that table. The sample shows around 67,000 clones, around three quarters of them seen only once. The sample comprised peripheral blood. This TCR was recovered from a woman in her 70s with acute or convalescent COVID-19. The V gene is TRBV6-6, the J gene TRBJ2-5; 8 nucleotides agree with TRBD1. In DNA, the CDR3 is TGTGCCAGCAGCTTTGGACAGGGCCCTCAAGAGACCCAGTACTTC. This codes for CASSFGQGPQETQYF.